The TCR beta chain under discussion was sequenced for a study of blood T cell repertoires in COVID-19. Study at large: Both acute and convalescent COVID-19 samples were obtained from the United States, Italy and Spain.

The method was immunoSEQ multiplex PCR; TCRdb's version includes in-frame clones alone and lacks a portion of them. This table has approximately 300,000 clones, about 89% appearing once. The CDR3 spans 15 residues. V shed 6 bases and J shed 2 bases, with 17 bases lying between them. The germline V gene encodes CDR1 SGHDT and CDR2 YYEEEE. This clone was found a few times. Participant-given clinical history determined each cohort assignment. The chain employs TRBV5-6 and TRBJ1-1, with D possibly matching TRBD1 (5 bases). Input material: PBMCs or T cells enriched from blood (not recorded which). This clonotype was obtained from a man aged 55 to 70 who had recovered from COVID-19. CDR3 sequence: CASIPWTRVNTEAFF. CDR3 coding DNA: TGTGCCAGCATCCCTTGGACCAGGGTTAACACTGAAGCTTTCTTT.